This TCR beta chain was identified in a study of shared clonotypes between healthy human individuals. Across the whole study: The donor pool was made up of a couple of women and three men aged 18 to 49.

Terminally differentiated effector memory CD45RA+ cells were excluded from the naive CD8 cells, which were CD45RO-negative and positively selected for CCR7. As for this clone: Its matching antigen is unknown. At one boundary the junction diverges from the germline segment, which might be a read error.

Germline CDR1 and CDR2: SNHLY and FYNNEI. The CDR3 loop spans 15 amino acids. Sequencing was performed with immunoSEQ multiplex PCR; in TCRdb, only in-frame clones are kept and a portion is missing. The repertoire holds 550,000 to 750,000 clones, with about 95% as singletons. Points from the study as a whole: In the sorted subsets, rarefaction showed sequencing was incomplete despite large depth. Generation probabilities were higher for clonotypes shared across all four sorted-subset donors than for unshared ones. The study generally estimated greater richness for naive than memory subsets.

The source of this sequence is a woman in her thirties in good health. Sequencing input: naive CD8+ T cells sorted from blood. This chain uses TRBV2 with TRBJ1-2; perhaps TRBD1 as D (5 bases). The CDR3 coding sequence is TGTGCCAGCAGAGAAGCTTTTGGGGCTTTCGATGGCTACACCTTC. This codes for CASREAFGAFDGYTF.